A selection of T cell receptor beta chains follows, all from one sample in a study of T-cell memory formation after mild COVID-19. MiXCR, applied by TCRdb to the 5' RACE reads, yields one record per CDR3 protein. Among roughly 170,000 distinct CDR3 sequences listed, around a sixth were seen once. Sequenced material: PBMCs or a T cell subset sorted from them (not recorded which). The source is a man aged 18 to 30 who had mild COVID-19 (a few samples of this study predate the infection). Cell type and time point are not known. Each CDR3 is given with its conserved first and last residue. Each record gives: J gene, D gene, V gene, clone size, CDR3 DNA, CDR3 protein. D genes are given only for firm matches. Rows may omit the clone size; those that give it use once, few, many or a size class.

J: TRBJ1-1
D: TRBD1
V: TRBV20-1
size: NA
DNA: TGCAGTGCTAGAGATAGGAGGGGGCGGAACACTGAAGCTTTCTTT
CDR3: CSARDRRGRNTEAFF

J: TRBJ2-5
D: TRBD2
V: TRBV2
size: NA
DNA: TGTGCCAGCAGTGAATTTGGGAGGGGTGAGACCCAGTACTTC
CDR3: CASSEFGRGETQYF

J: TRBJ1-3
D: NA
V: TRBV5-1
size: few
DNA: TGCGCCAGCAGCTTGGACAGGAACTCTGGAAACACCATATATTTT
CDR3: CASSLDRNSGNTIYF

J: TRBJ1-1
D: NA
V: TRBV10-2
size: many
DNA: TGCGCCAGCAGTGACCCAGGAACAAACACTGAAGCTTTCTTT
CDR3: CASSDPGTNTEAFF

J: TRBJ1-6
D: NA
V: TRBV3-1
size: NA
DNA: TGTGCCAGCAGCCAAGGATTTCCACCCCTCCACTTT
CDR3: CASSQGFPPLHF

J: TRBJ1-3
D: NA
V: TRBV7-9
size: few
DNA: TGTGCCAGCAGCTTAGTTCGTGCGTCTAAGAGCTCTGGAAACACCATATATTTT
CDR3: CASSLVRASKSSGNTIYF

J: TRBJ2-5
D: NA
V: TRBV4-3
size: NA
DNA: TGCGCCAGCAGCCGGCATTCCGGGACCATCTCGTCGACCCAGTACTTC
CDR3: CASSRHSGTISSTQYF

J: TRBJ1-1
D: TRBD1
V: TRBV5-6
size: NA
DNA: TGTGCCAGCAGCTTCCGGGACAGAGAGACTGAAGCTTTCTTT
CDR3: CASSFRDRETEAFF

J: TRBJ2-1
D: NA
V: TRBV4-3
size: few
DNA: TGCGCCAGCAGCCAGGTCTCGACAGGTTACAATGAGCAGTTCTTC
CDR3: CASSQVSTGYNEQFF

J: TRBJ1-4
D: TRBD1
V: TRBV12-3/TRBV12-4
size: NA
DNA: TGTGCCAGCAGTGACAGGGTAAAGGAAAAACTGTTTTTT
CDR3: CASSDRVKEKLFF

J: TRBJ1-1
D: TRBD1
V: TRBV6-1
size: NA
DNA: TGTGCCAGCAGTGAGAACAGGGGAAGCACTGAAGCTTTCTTT
CDR3: CASSENRGSTEAFF

J: TRBJ1-6
D: NA
V: TRBV5-1
size: many
DNA: TGCGCCAGCAGCTTGGACGGAGGGAATTCACCCCTCCACTTT
CDR3: CASSLDGGNSPLHF

J: TRBJ1-2
D: TRBD1
V: TRBV20-1
size: NA
DNA: TGCAGTGCTAGAGCGCGACAGGGGGCGGAGCCCCTCTTC
CDR3: CSARARQGAEPLF

J: TRBJ2-3
D: NA
V: TRBV9
size: few
DNA: TGTGCCAGCAGCGTAGCTCGGGACGGAGAAGTCCCTTCTAGGGCAGATACGCAGTATTTT
CDR3: CASSVARDGEVPSRADTQYF

J: TRBJ1-2
D: NA
V: TRBV20-1
size: many
DNA: TGCAGTGCTAGAGTGAGTAGAAGATTTTATGGCTACACCTTC
CDR3: CSARVSRRFYGYTF

J: TRBJ1-2
D: NA
V: TRBV29-1
size: NA
DNA: TGCAGCGTTGCCGGAGGCAATAATGGCTACACCTTC
CDR3: CSVAGGNNGYTF

J: TRBJ2-5
D: NA
V: TRBV5-1
size: few
DNA: TGCGCCAGCAGCGGCAGGATGGTGGAGACCCAGTACTTC
CDR3: CASSGRMVETQYF

J: TRBJ1-1
D: NA
V: TRBV18
size: NA
DNA: TGTGCCAGCTCACCTGGTTACGGGGAGGGTGAAGCTTTCTTT
CDR3: CASSPGYGEGEAFF

J: TRBJ1-5
D: TRBD1
V: TRBV2
size: few
DNA: TGTGCCAGCACCAACACGCGGGTACAGGGGCGAAGCAATCAGCCCCAGCATTTT
CDR3: CASTNTRVQGRSNQPQHF

J: TRBJ2-1
D: TRBD2
V: TRBV11-3
size: NA
DNA: TGTGCCAGCAGCTTCCTAGCGGGGGGAAACAATGAGCAGTTCTTC
CDR3: CASSFLAGGNNEQFF

J: TRBJ2-5
D: TRBD1
V: TRBV11-2
size: few
DNA: TGTGCCAGCAGCTTAGATGTATGGGACAGGGGCCAAGAGACCCAGTACTTC
CDR3: CASSLDVWDRGQETQYF

J: TRBJ1-1
D: NA
V: TRBV3-1
size: NA
DNA: TGTGCCAGCAGCCTCTTCGGGGCCACTGAAGCTTTCTTT
CDR3: CASSLFGATEAFF

J: TRBJ1-2
D: NA
V: TRBV12-3/TRBV12-4
size: few
DNA: TGTGCCAGCAGTTTACGCGGAAGCTATGGCTACACCTTC
CDR3: CASSLRGSYGYTF

J: TRBJ2-2
D: NA
V: TRBV5-1
size: few
DNA: TGCGCCAGCAGCTTGGATCCGTCCACCGGGGAGCTGTTTTTT
CDR3: CASSLDPSTGELFF

J: TRBJ1-1
D: NA
V: TRBV20-1
size: NA
DNA: TGCAGTGCTGGGACCCGAGGTACCACTGAAGCTTTCTTT
CDR3: CSAGTRGTTEAFF

J: TRBJ1-5
D: NA
V: TRBV2
size: NA
DNA: TGTGCCAGCGGTCCTGGACTGAGCAATCAGCCCCAGCATTTT
CDR3: CASGPGLSNQPQHF

J: TRBJ2-1
D: NA
V: TRBV28
size: NA
DNA: TGTGCCAGCAGTTTTGCTCCGTTCGGGCAGTTCTTC
CDR3: CASSFAPFGQFF

J: TRBJ2-1
D: NA
V: TRBV6-6
size: few
DNA: TGTGCCAGCAGATCCCACACTCCGTCCTACAATGAGCAGTTCTTC
CDR3: CASRSHTPSYNEQFF

J: TRBJ1-2
D: NA
V: TRBV7-6
size: NA
DNA: TGTGCCAGCAGCCCCGACGGGGGCGGCTACACCTTC
CDR3: CASSPDGGGYTF

J: TRBJ1-2
D: NA
V: TRBV10-3
size: few
DNA: TGTGCCATATCAGCTAACTATGGCTACACCTTC
CDR3: CAISANYGYTF

J: TRBJ2-2
D: TRBD2
V: TRBV5-1
size: NA
DNA: TGCGCCAGCAGCTTGTTGTCGGGGGGGCGACACGGGGAGCTGTTTTTT
CDR3: CASSLLSGGRHGELFF

J: TRBJ2-1
D: NA
V: TRBV7-2
size: few
DNA: TGTGCCACCGCCCAGGACTACTACAATGAGCAGTTCTTC
CDR3: CATAQDYYNEQFF

J: TRBJ2-7
D: NA
V: TRBV12-3/TRBV12-4
size: many
DNA: TGTGCCAGCAGTTTCGACAGGAACTACGAGCAGTACTTC
CDR3: CASSFDRNYEQYF

J: TRBJ2-5
D: TRBD2
V: TRBV5-1
size: NA
DNA: TGCGCCAGCAGCCGGGGAGGGGACCCAGAGACCCAGTACTTC
CDR3: CASSRGGDPETQYF

J: TRBJ1-1
D: TRBD1
V: TRBV5-1
size: NA
DNA: TGCGCCAGCAGCCCTGCTGGACAGGAGAACACTGAAGCTTTCTTT
CDR3: CASSPAGQENTEAFF

J: TRBJ1-5
D: NA
V: TRBV5-1
size: few
DNA: TGCGCCAGCAGCTCCGGGGACCTCAATCAGCCCCAGCATTTT
CDR3: CASSSGDLNQPQHF

J: TRBJ1-4
D: TRBD1
V: TRBV7-9
size: NA
DNA: TGTGCCAGCAGCCTGTACGGGACAGAAAATGAAAAACTGTTTTTT
CDR3: CASSLYGTENEKLFF

J: TRBJ1-5
D: NA
V: TRBV15
size: NA
DNA: TGTGCCACCAGCAGGGGACCCAGCAATCAGCCCCAGCATTTT
CDR3: CATSRGPSNQPQHF

J: TRBJ2-1
D: TRBD2
V: TRBV7-3
size: few
DNA: TGTGCCAGCAGCTTAAGGCTAGCGGGGACCAATGAGCAGTTCTTC
CDR3: CASSLRLAGTNEQFF

J: TRBJ2-7
D: TRBD2
V: TRBV5-1
size: NA
DNA: TGCGCCAGCAGCGGAAAGACTAGCGGCAGCTCCTACGAGCAGTACTTC
CDR3: CASSGKTSGSSYEQYF

J: TRBJ1-1
D: TRBD1
V: TRBV6-5
size: few
DNA: TGTGCCAGCAGCCGCACGGACAGGGGCGGTACTGAAGCTTTCTTT
CDR3: CASSRTDRGGTEAFF

J: TRBJ2-3
D: NA
V: TRBV28
size: few
DNA: TGTGCCAGCAACAGGGCCGGAGATACGCAGTATTTT
CDR3: CASNRAGDTQYF

J: TRBJ2-3
D: TRBD1
V: TRBV12-3/TRBV12-4
size: NA
DNA: TGTGCCAGCAGTTTATCACACGGGACAGGGGTACCAGATACGCAGTATTTT
CDR3: CASSLSHGTGVPDTQYF

J: TRBJ2-6
D: NA
V: TRBV5-1
size: NA
DNA: TGCGCCAGCAGCTTGGGGACAGCTCCTGGGGCCAACGTCCTGACTTTC
CDR3: CASSLGTAPGANVLTF

J: TRBJ1-6
D: NA
V: TRBV5-5
size: few
DNA: TGTGCCAGCAGCTTGGTCGGGGGTCCATGGAGGCCCCTCCACTTT
CDR3: CASSLVGGPWRPLHF

J: TRBJ2-7
D: NA
V: TRBV4-3
size: few
DNA: TGCGCCAGCAGCCAAGCTAGAACCTACGAGCAGTACTTC
CDR3: CASSQARTYEQYF

J: TRBJ2-3
D: TRBD2
V: TRBV6-5
size: NA
DNA: TGTGCCAGCAGTACCCCTAGCGGGGGAGGGGATACGCAGTATTTT
CDR3: CASSTPSGGGDTQYF

J: TRBJ2-2
D: NA
V: TRBV7-9
size: few
DNA: TGTGCCAGCAGCTCCCCCCCCGGGGTCGGCACCGGGGAGCTGTTTTTT
CDR3: CASSSPPGVGTGELFF

J: TRBJ2-5
D: NA
V: TRBV15
size: few
DNA: TGTGCCACCAGCAGAGGAGGAGAGACCCAGTACTTC
CDR3: CATSRGGETQYF

J: TRBJ2-3
D: TRBD1
V: TRBV7-3
size: NA
DNA: TGTGCCAGCAGCTCAGGGACAGGAAGGGCAGATACGCAGTATTTT
CDR3: CASSSGTGRADTQYF

J: TRBJ2-7
D: TRBD1
V: TRBV7-9
size: few
DNA: TGTGCCAGCAGCTTGACAGGGGTTCTCGACGAGCAGTACTTC
CDR3: CASSLTGVLDEQYF

J: TRBJ2-5
D: TRBD2
V: TRBV20-1
size: NA
DNA: TGCAGTGCCCATAAGCGGGGGGGCCAGGAGACCCAGTACTTC
CDR3: CSAHKRGGQETQYF

J: TRBJ2-1
D: TRBD2
V: TRBV5-1
size: NA
DNA: TGCGCCAGCAGCTCGAGCGGGGGTAGCTCCTACAATGAGCAGTTCTTC
CDR3: CASSSSGGSSYNEQFF

J: TRBJ2-2
D: NA
V: TRBV7-2
size: few
DNA: TGTGCCAGCAGCTTAAATCCCTCCGGGGAGCTGTTTTTT
CDR3: CASSLNPSGELFF

J: TRBJ1-1
D: NA
V: TRBV5-1
size: many
DNA: TGCGCCAGCAGCTTCAGGGACACTGAAGCTTTCTTT
CDR3: CASSFRDTEAFF

J: TRBJ1-6
D: NA
V: TRBV10-3
size: few
DNA: TGTGCCATCAGTGGACAGGCGACTAATTCACCCCTCCACTTT
CDR3: CAISGQATNSPLHF

J: TRBJ2-2
D: NA
V: TRBV11-2
size: many
DNA: TGTGCCAGCAGCTTAGTCGCTTTTGGCACCGGGGAGCTGTTTTTT
CDR3: CASSLVAFGTGELFF

J: TRBJ1-1
D: NA
V: TRBV11-3
size: NA
DNA: TGTGCCAGCAGCCGCTATCGAGGGACTGAAGCTTTCTTT
CDR3: CASSRYRGTEAFF